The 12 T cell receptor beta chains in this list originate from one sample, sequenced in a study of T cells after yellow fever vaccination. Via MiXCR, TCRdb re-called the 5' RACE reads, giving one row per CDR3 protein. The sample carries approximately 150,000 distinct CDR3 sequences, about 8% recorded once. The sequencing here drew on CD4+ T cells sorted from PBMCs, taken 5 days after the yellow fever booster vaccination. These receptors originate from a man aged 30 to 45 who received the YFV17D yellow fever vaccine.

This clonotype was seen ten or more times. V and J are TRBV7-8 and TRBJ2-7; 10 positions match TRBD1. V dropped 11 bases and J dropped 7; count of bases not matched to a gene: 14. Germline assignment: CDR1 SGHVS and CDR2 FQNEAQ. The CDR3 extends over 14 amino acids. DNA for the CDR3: TGTGCCTCTAGTAAGGGGACAGGGGTGATAGAGCAGTACTTC. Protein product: CASSKGTGVIEQYF. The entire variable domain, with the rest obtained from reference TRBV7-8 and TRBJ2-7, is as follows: GAGVSQSPRYKVAKRGQDVALRCDPISGHVSLFWYQQALGQGPEFLTYFQNEAQLDKSGLPSDRFFAERPEGSVSTLKIQRTQQEDSAVYLCASSKGTGVIEQYFGPGTRLTVT.

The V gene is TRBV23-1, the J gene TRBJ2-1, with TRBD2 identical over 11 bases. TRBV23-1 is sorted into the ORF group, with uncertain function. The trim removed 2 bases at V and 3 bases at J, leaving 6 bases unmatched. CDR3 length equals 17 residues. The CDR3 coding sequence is TGCGCCAGCAGTCAAGGGGCTAGCGGGAGGATCTACAATGAGCAGTTCTTC. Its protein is CASSQGASGRIYNEQFF.

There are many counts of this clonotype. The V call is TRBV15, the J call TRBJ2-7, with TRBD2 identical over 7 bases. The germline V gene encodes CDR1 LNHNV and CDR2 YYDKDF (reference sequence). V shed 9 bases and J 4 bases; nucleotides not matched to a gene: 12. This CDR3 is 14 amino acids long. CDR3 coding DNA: TGTGCCACGGGGGATTTGGCGGGAGTGTACGAGCAGTACTTC. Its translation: CATGDLAGVYEQYF.

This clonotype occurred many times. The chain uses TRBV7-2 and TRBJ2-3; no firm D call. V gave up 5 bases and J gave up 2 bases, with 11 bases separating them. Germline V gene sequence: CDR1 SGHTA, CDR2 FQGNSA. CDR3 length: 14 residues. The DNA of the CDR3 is TGTGCCAGCAGCCAGACTGGGCACACAGATACGCAGTATTTT. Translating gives CASSQTGHTDTQYF. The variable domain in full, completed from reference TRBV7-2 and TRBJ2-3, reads GAGVSQSPSNKVTEKGKDVELRCDPISGHTALYWYRQSLGQGLEFLIYFQGNSAPDKSGLPSDRFSAERTGGSVSTLTIQRTQQEDSAVYLCASSQTGHTDTQYFGPGTRLTVL.

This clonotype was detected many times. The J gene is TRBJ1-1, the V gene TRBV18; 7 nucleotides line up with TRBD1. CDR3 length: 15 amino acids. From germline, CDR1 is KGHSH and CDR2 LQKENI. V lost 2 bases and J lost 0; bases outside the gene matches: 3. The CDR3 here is CASSPGQALNTEAFF. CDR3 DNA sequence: TGTGCCAGCTCACCAGGACAGGCCCTGAACACTGAAGCTTTCTTT.

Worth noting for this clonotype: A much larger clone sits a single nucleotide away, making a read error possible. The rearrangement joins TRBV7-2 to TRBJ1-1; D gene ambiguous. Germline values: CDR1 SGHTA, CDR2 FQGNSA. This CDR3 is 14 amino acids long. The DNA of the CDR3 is TGTGCCAGCAGATGGTACGAAACGAACACTGGAGCTTTCTTT. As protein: CASRWYETNTGAFF.

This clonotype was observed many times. The DNA of the CDR3 is TGCAGTGCTACTAGGACTAGCGGGAGTTACGAGCAGTACTTC. This gives the protein CSATRTSGSYEQYF. The chain links TRBV20-1 to TRBJ2-7; TRBD2 matches 13 bases. Per germline, CDR1 DFQATT and CDR2 SNEGSKA (reference sequence). This CDR3 comprises 14 residues. V dropped 4 bases and J dropped 4; count of bases not matched to a gene: 4.

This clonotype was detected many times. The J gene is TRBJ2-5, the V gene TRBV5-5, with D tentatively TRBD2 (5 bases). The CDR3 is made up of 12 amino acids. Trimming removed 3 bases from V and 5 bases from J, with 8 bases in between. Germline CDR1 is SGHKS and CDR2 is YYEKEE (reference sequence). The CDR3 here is CASSSGWETQYF. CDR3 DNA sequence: TGTGCCAGCAGCTCGGGATGGGAGACCCAGTACTTC.

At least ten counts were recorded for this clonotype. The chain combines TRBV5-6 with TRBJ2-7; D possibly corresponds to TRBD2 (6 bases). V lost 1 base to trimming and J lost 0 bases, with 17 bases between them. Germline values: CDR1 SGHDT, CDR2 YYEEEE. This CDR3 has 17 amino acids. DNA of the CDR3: TGTGCCAGCAGCTTGACAGCAGCGGGTGCCGTCTCCTACGAGCAGTACTTC. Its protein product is CASSLTAAGAVSYEQYF.

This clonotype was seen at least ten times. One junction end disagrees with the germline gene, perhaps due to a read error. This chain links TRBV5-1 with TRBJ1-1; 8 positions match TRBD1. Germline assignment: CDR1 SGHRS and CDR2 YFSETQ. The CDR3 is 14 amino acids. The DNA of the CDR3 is TGCGCCAGCAGCCAGGACAGGGTGTCTACTGATGCTTTCTTT. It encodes CASSQDRVSTDAFF.

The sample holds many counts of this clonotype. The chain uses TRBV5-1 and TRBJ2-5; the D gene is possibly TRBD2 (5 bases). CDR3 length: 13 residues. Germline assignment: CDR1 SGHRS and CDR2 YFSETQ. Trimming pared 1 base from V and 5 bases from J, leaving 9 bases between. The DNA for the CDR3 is TGCGCCAGCAGCTTGAGGCTAGCTGAGACCCAGTACTTC. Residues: CASSLRLAETQYF.

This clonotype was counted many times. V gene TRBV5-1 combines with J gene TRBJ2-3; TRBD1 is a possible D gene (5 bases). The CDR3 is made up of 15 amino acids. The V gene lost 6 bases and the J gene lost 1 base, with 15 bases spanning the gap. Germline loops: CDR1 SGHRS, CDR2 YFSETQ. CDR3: CASNPQQGGTDTQYF. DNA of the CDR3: TGCGCCAGCAACCCTCAGCAGGGCGGCACAGATACGCAGTATTTT.